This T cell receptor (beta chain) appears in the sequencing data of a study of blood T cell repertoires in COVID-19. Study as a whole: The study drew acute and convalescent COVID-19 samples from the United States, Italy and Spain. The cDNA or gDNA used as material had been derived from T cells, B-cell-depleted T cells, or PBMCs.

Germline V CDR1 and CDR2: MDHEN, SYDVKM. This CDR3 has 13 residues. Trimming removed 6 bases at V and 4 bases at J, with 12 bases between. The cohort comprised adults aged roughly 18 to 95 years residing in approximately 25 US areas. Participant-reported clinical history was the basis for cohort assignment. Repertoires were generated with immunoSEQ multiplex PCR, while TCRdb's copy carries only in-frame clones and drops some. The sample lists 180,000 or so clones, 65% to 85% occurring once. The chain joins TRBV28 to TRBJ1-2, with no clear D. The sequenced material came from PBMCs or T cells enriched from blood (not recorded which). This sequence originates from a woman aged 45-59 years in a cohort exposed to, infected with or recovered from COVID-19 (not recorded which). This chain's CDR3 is CASSPPEPYGYTF. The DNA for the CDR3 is TGTGCCAGCAGCCCCCCTGAGCCCTATGGCTACACCTTC.